One T cell receptor (beta chain) is described in this entry. Measured with immunoSEQ multiplex PCR; TCRdb has only the in-frame clones, and not every one. This table holds about 190,000 clones, 70% to 80% found once. This CDR3 is 13 amino acids long. Trimming removed 2 bases from V and 7 bases from J, with 11 bases in between. The source of the sample is a study of blood T cell repertoires in COVID-19. Study in general: Material from acute and convalescent COVID-19 was sourced from the United States, Italy and Spain. PBMCs, B-cell-depleted T cells, or T cells provided the cDNA or gDNA that made up the material.

The sequenced sample consisted of peripheral blood. The V and J genes are TRBV12-3 or TRBV12-4 and TRBJ1-2; D is perhaps TRBD1 (5 bases). The sequence derives from a man aged 45 to 65 who had recovered from COVID-19. In DNA form, the CDR3 reads TGTGCCAGCAGTTTACAGGGCCTGGGTGGCTACACCTTC. This gives the protein CASSLQGLGGYTF.